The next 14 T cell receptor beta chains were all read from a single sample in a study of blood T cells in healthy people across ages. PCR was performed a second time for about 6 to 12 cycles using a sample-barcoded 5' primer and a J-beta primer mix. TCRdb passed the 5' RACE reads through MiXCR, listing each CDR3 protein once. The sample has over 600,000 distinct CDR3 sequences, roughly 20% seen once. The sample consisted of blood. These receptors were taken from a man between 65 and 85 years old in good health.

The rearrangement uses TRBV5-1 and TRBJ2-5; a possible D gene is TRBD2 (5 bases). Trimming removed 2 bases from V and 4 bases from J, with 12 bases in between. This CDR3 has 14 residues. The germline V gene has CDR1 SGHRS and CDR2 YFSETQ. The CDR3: CASSLEPAGETQYF. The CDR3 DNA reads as TGCGCCAGCAGCTTAGAACCGGCGGGAGAGACCCAGTACTTC.

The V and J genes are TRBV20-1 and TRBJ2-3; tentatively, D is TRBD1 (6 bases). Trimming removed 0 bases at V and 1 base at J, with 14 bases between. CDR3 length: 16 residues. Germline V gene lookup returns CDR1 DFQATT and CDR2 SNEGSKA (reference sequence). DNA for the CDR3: TGCAGTGCTAGAGACCCACAGGGAAGCCGCACAGATACGCAGTATTTT. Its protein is CSARDPQGSRTDTQYF.

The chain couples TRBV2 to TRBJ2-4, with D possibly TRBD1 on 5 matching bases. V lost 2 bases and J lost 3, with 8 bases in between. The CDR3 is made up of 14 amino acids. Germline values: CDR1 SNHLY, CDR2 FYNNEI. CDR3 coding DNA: TGTGCCAGCAGTGAACAGGGATACAAAAACATTCAGTACTTC. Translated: CASSEQGYKNIQYF.

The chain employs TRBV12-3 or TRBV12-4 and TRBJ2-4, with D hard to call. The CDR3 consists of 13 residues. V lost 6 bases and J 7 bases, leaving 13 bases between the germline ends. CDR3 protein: CASSPVPNNIQYF. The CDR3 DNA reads TGTGCCAGCAGCCCAGTACCGAACAACATTCAGTACTTC.

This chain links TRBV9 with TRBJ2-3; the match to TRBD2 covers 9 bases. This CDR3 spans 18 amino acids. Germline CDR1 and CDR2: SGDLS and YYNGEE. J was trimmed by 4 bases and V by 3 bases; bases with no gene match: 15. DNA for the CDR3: TGTGCCAGCAGCGCGGGGTTGGTTAGCGGGAGACTCGCAGATACGCAGTATTTT. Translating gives CASSAGLVSGRLADTQYF. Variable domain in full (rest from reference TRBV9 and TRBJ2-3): DSGVTQTPKHLITATGQRVTLRCSPRSGDLSVYWYQQSLDQGLQFLIQYYNGEERAKGNILERFSAQQFPDLHSELNLSSLELGDSALYFCASSAGLVSGRLADTQYFGPGTRLTVL.

DNA for the CDR3: TGTGCCATCAGTGAGTCGATTCTCGGGACCGACCAGTTCTTC. Translated: CAISESILGTDQFF. The chain employs TRBV10-3 and TRBJ2-5; D possibly uses TRBD1 or TRBD2 (5 bases each). The DNA end is more similar to TRBJ2-1, so the J call may be wrong. This CDR3 region has 14 residues. CDR1 is ENHRY and CDR2 is SYGVKD in the germline V gene.

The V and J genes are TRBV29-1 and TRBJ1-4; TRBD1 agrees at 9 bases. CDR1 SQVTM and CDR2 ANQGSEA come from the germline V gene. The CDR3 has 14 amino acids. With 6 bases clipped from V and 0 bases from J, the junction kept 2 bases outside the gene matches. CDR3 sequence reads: CSVGQGTTNEKLFF. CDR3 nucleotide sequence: TGCAGCGTGGGACAGGGCACAACTAATGAAAAACTGTTTTTT.

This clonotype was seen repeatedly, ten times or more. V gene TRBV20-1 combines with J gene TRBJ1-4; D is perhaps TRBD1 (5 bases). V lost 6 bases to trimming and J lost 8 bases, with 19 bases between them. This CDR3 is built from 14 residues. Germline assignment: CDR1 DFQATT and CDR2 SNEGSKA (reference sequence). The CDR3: CSAPGVGEGEKLFF. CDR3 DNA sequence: TGCAGTGCCCCGGGCGTAGGGGAAGGGGAAAAACTGTTTTTT.

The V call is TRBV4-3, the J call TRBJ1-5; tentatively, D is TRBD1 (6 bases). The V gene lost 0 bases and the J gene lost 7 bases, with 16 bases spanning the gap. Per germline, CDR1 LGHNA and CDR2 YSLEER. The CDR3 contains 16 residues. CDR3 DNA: TGCGCCAGCAGCCAAGAGCTGGGGGCAGGGAACCAGCCCCAGCATTTT. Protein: CASSQELGAGNQPQHF.

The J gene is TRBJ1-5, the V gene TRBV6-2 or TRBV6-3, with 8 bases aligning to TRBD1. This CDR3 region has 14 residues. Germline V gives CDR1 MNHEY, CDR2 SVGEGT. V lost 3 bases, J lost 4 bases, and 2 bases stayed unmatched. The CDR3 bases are TGTGCCAGCAGTTATAGACAGGGGAATCAGCCCCAGCATTTT. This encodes CASSYRQGNQPQHF.

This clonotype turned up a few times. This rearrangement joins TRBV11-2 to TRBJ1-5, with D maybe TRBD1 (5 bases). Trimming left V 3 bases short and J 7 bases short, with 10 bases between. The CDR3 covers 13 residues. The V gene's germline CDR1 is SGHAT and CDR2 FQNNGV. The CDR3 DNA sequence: TGTGCCAGCAGCTTCCAGGGTGACCAGCCCCAGCATTTT. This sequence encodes CASSFQGDQPQHF.

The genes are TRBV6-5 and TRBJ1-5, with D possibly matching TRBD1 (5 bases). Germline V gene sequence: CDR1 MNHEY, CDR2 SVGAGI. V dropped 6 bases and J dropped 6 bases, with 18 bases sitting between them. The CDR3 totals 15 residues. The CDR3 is CASSPLAGLSQPQHF. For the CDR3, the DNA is TGTGCCAGCAGCCCCTTGGCAGGGCTTAGTCAGCCCCAGCATTTT.

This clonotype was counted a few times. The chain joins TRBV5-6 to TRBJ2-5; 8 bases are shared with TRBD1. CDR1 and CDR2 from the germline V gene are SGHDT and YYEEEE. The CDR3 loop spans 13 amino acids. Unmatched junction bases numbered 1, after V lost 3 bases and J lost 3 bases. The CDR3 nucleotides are TGTGCCAGCAGCTGGGGACAGGAAGAGACCCAGTACTTC. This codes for CASSWGQEETQYF.

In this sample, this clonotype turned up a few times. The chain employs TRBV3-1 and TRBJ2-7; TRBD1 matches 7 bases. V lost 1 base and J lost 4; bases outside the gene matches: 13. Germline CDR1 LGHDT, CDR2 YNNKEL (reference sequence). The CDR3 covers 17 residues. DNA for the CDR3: TGTGCCAGCAGCCAAGCGGATACAGGGGTGAAGCCTTACGAGCAGTACTTC. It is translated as CASSQADTGVKPYEQYF.